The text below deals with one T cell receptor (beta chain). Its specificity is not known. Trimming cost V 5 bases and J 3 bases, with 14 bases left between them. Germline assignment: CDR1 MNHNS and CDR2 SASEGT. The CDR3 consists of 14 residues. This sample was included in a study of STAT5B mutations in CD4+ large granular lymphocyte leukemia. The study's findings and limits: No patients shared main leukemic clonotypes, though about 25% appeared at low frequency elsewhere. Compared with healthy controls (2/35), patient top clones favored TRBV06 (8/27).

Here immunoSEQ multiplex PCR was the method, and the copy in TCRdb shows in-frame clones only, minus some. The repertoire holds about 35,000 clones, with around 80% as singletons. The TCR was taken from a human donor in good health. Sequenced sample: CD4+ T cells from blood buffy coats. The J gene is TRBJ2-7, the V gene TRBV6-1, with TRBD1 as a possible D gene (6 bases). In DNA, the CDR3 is TGTGCCAGCAGTCCCCGAGGGGGTGGCTACGAGCAGTACTTC. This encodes CASSPRGGGYEQYF.